A single TCR beta chain is shown here with its context. This entry is derived from a study of blood T cell repertoires in COVID-19. For the study at large: PBMCs, B-cell-depleted T cells, or T cells were the source of the cDNA or gDNA that made up the material.

Trimming stripped 3 bases from V and 5 bases from J, with 10 bases between. The CDR3 loop spans 13 amino acids. CDR1 is MGHDK, CDR2 SYGVNS, per germline. Measured with immunoSEQ multiplex PCR; TCRdb has only the in-frame clones, and not every one. The sample holds more than 300,000 clones, approximately 90% seen once. The V call is TRBV25-1, the J call TRBJ1-2; TRBD1 is a possible D gene (6 bases). This receptor was taken from a woman aged 25-40 years who had been exposed to COVID-19. Sequences were obtained from PBMCs or T cells enriched from blood (not recorded which). The CDR3 nucleotides are TGTGCCAGCAGTGAGCACAGGGTTTATGGCTACACCTTC. Translating it yields CASSEHRVYGYTF.